Listed below are T cell receptor beta chains from one sample, sequenced in a study of blood T cell repertoires in COVID-19. Profiled with immunoSEQ multiplex PCR; TCRdb holds only in-frame clones, not every one. Here the sample spans roughly 380,000 clones, about nine tenths being singletons. The sample consisted of peripheral blood. Receptors originate from a woman between 40 and 50 years old with COVID-19, enrolled during active disease. Each CDR3 is given without its conserved first and last residue. Each record gives: J gene, V gene, CDR3 protein.

>TRBJ1-5|TRBV18
ASSRDGLGQPQH
>TRBJ2-7|TRBV11-3
ASSSGVPHEQY
>TRBJ1-1|TRBV7-9
ASSLVVWDRGRSNTEAF
>TRBJ1-6|TRBV5-1
ASKDRADNSPLH
>TRBJ1-1|TRBV5-4
ASKGGENTEAF
>TRBJ2-5|TRBV28
ASSKQETQY
>TRBJ1-2|TRBV7-8
ASSFYRGLRGYT
>TRBJ1-2|TRBV12-3/TRBV12-4
ASSTGVAYGYT
>TRBJ2-3|TRBV7-6
ASSPSGYFDTQY
>TRBJ2-2|TRBV2
ASSAASGNTGELF
>TRBJ1-4|TRBV7-6
ASSLGGRESEKLF
>TRBJ1-6|TRBV4-1
ASSQRGDNSPLH
>TRBJ2-3|TRBV27
ASSLQGGSTDTQY
>TRBJ2-1|TRBV6-5
ASSQRTDRNRF
>TRBJ1-1|TRBV30
AWGEGLGTEAF
>TRBJ2-7|TRBV2
ASSSPISGASYEQY
>TRBJ2-7|TRBV27
ASSPYPGQGSYEQY
>TRBJ1-1|TRBV18
ASSPGQANTEAF
>TRBJ1-5|TRBV12-3/TRBV12-4
ASRITGLQPQH
>TRBJ1-1|TRBV10-3
ATLPGQGAHTEAF
>TRBJ1-2|TRBV5-1
ASSLGFGTGYFYT
>TRBJ1-1|TRBV5-1
ASSTGTGTAEAF
>TRBJ1-4|TRBV19
ASSMPPGRGGEKLF
>TRBJ1-1|TRBV28
ASSWGYTEAF
>TRBJ1-3|TRBV11-2
ASSLVTAGNTIY
>TRBJ2-2|TRBV7-2
ASRRYRWTGELF
>TRBJ2-2|TRBV4-3
ASSQDTGTGELF
>TRBJ1-5|TRBV7-2
ASSLTQLPDQPQH
>TRBJ1-1|TRBV19
ASSGQGLLNTEAF
>TRBJ1-5|TRBV20-1
SASSGLSQPQH
>TRBJ1-1|TRBV27
ASSLRKGQEKMNTEAF
>TRBJ1-1|TRBV9
ASSSNVNTEAF
>TRBJ1-4|TRBV7-2
ASSFYAGVEKLF
>TRBJ2-2|TRBV25-1
ASSLGAHTGELF
>TRBJ1-1|TRBV4-2
ASSLGTVDTEAF
>TRBJ1-4|TRBV6-5
ASSSGSQNEKLF
>TRBJ2-5|TRBV7-9
ASRPGTGETQY
>TRBJ2-3|TRBV7-9
ASSFGLAESTDTQY
>TRBJ2-2|TRBV6-2/TRBV6-3
ASSNQGGGPGELF
>TRBJ1-2|TRBV28
ASSGPPGHPNYGYT
>TRBJ2-7|TRBV7-6
ASTSGESGYEQY
>TRBJ2-7|TRBV12-5
ASGLFSRGSYEQY
>TRBJ2-7|TRBV19
ASSMRQGLGEQY
>TRBJ2-1|TRBV19
ASSPPRDSSYNEQF
>TRBJ1-1|TRBV28
ASLGGTGGEAF
>TRBJ2-7|TRBV11-3
ASSLVRGEQY
>TRBJ1-4|TRBV13
ASSFLGGEKLF
>TRBJ2-1|TRBV28
ASGRGNRGQRSSYNEQF
>TRBJ1-6|TRBV2
ASRGQGATTNSPLH
>TRBJ2-2|TRBV19
ATLNPIAGFSNTGELF
>TRBJ1-3|TRBV28
ASTEPGNLNTIY